This T cell receptor beta chain was obtained from a study of blood T cell repertoires in COVID-19. Libraries were prepared by immunoSEQ multiplex PCR; TCRdb keeps only in-frame clonotypes and omits some of them. The top ten clones hold less than 20% of a sample with 150,000 to 200,000 clones, 65% to 80% of them seen once. Germline V CDR1 and CDR2: WSHSY, SAAADI. This CDR3 spans 13 amino acids. The V and J ends lost 3 bases and 1 base respectively, with 6 bases between them. What was sequenced was PBMCs or T cells enriched from blood (not recorded which). The clonotype was recovered from a woman in her forties or fifties with acute COVID-19. The chain uses TRBV10-2 and TRBJ1-1; D is unresolved. CDR3: CASSDRGNTEAFF. The CDR3 DNA is TGCGCCAGCAGTGATCGGGGGAACACTGAAGCTTTCTTT.